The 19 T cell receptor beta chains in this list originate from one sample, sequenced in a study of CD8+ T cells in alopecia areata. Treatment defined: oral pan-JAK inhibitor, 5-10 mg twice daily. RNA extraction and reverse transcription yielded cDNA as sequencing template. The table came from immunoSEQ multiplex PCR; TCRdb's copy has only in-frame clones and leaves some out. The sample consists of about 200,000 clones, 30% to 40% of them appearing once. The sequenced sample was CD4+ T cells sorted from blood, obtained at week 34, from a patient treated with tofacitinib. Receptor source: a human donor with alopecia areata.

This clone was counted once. Written as DNA, the CDR3 is TGCAGCGCGGGATTCATGAACACTGAAGCTTTCTTT. Protein: CSAGFMNTEAFF. The J gene is TRBJ1-1, the V gene TRBV29-1; D unclear. This CDR3 region has 12 residues. The V end was cut by 7 bases, the J end by 0 bases, with 9 bases between. Germline V lookup: CDR1 SQVTM, CDR2 ANQGSEA.

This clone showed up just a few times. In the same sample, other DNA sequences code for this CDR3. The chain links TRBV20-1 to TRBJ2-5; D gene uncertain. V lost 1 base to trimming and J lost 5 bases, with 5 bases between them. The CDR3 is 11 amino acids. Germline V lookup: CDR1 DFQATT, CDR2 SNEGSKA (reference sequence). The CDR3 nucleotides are TGCAGTGCTAGAGTTCGGGAGACCCAGTACTTC. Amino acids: CSARVRETQYF.

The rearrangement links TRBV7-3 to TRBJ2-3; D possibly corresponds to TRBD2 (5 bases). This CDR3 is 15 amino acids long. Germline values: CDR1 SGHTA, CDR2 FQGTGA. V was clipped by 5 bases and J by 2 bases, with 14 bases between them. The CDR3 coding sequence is TGTGCCAGCAGCCCGGAAGGGAGCTACACAGATACGCAGTATTTT. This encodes CASSPEGSYTDTQYF.

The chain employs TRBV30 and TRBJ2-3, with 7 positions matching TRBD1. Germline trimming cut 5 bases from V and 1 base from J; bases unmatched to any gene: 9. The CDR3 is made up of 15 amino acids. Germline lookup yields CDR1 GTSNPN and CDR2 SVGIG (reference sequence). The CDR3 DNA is TGTGCCTGGGGACCGGGACAGATGGGCACAGATACGCAGTATTTT. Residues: CAWGPGQMGTDTQYF.

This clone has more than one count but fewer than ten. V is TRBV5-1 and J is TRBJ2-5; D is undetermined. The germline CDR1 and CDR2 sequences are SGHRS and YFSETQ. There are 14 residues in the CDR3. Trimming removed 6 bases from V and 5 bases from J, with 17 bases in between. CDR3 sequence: CASTGRGRSETQYF. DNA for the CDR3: TGCGCCAGCACCGGTCGTGGTAGGTCGGAGACCCAGTACTTC. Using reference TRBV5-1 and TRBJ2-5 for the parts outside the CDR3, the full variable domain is KAGVTQTPRYLIKTRGQQVTLSCSPISGHRSVSWYQQTPGQGLQFLFEYFSETQRNKGNFPGRFSGRQFSNSRSEMNVSTLELGDSALYLCASTGRGRSETQYFGPGTRLLVL.

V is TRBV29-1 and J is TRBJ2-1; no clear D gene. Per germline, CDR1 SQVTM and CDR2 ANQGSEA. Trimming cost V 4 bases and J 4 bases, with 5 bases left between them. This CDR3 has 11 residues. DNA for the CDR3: TGCAGCGTTGTAGGGTACAATGAGCAGTTCTTC. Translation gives CSVVGYNEQFF.

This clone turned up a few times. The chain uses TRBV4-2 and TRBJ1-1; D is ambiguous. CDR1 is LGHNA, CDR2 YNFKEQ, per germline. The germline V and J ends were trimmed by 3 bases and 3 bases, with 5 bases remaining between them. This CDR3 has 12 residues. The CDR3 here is CASSHADTEAFF. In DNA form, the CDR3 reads TGTGCCAGCAGCCATGCAGACACTGAAGCTTTCTTT.

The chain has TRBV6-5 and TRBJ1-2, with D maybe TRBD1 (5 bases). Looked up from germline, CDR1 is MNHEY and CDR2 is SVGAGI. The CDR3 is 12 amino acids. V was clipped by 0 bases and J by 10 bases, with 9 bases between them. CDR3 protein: CASSYSGGSYTF. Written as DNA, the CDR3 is TGTGCCAGCAGTTACTCGGGGGGATCCTACACCTTC.

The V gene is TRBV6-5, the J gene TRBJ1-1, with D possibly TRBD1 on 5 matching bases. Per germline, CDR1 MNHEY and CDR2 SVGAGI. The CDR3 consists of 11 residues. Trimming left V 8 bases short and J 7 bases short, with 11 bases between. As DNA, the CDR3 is TGTGCCAGCCGTCAGGGCGATGAAGCTTTCTTT. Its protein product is CASRQGDEAFF.

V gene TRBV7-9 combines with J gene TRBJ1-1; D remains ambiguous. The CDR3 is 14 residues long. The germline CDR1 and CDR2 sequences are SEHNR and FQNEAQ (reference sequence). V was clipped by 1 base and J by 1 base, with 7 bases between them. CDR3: CASSLGAQNTEAFF. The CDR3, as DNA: TGTGCCAGCAGCTTAGGGGCACAGAACACTGAAGCTTTCTTT.

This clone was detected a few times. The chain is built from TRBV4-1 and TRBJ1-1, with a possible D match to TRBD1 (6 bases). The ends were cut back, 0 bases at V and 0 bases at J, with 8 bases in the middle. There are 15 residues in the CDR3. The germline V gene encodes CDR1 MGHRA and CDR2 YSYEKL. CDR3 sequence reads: CASSQERGMNTEAFF. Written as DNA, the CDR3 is TGCGCCAGCAGCCAAGAAAGGGGGATGAACACTGAAGCTTTCTTT.

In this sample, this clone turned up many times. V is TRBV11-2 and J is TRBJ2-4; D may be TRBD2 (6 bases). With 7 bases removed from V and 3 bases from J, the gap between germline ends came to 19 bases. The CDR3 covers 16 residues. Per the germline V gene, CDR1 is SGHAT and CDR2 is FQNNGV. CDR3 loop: CASTNAGGKDKNIQYF. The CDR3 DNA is TGTGCCAGCACCAACGCCGGGGGTAAAGACAAAAACATTCAGTACTTC.

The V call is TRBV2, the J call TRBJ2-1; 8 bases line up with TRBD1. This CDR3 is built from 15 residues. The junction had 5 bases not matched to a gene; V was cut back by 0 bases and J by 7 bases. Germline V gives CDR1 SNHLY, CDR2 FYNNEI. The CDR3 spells CASSEARTGRNEQFF. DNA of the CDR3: TGTGCCAGCAGTGAAGCAAGGACAGGGAGGAATGAGCAGTTCTTC. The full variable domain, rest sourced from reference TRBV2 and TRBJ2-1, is EPEVTQTPSHQVTQMGQEVILRCVPISNHLYFYWYRQILGQKVEFLVSFYNNEISEKSEIFDDQFSVERPDGSNFTLKIRSTKLEDSAMYFCASSEARTGRNEQFFGPGTRLTVL.

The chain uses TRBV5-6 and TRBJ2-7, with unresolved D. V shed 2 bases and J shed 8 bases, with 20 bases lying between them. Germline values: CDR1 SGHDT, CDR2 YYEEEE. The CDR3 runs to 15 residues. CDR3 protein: CASSLLSAPSGQQYF. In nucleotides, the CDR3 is TGTGCCAGCAGCTTATTGTCGGCACCCAGTGGCCAGCAGTACTTC.

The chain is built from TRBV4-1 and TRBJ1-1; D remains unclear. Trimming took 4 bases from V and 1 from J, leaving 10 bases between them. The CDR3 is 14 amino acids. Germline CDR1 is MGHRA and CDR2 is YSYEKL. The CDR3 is CASSRLGANTEAFF. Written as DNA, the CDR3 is TGCGCCAGCAGCCGTCTTGGTGCGAACACTGAAGCTTTCTTT.

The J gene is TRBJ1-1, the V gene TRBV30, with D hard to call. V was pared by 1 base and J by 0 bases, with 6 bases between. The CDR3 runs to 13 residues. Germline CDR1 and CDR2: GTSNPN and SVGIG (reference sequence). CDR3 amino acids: CAWSGQMNTEAFF. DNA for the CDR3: TGTGCCTGGAGTGGCCAGATGAACACTGAAGCTTTCTTT.

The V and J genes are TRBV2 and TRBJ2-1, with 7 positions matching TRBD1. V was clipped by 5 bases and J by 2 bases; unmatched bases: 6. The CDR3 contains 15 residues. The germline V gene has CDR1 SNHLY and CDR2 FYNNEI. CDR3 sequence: CASSTGQVAYNEQFF. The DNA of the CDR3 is TGTGCCAGCAGTACCGGACAGGTGGCCTACAATGAGCAGTTCTTC.

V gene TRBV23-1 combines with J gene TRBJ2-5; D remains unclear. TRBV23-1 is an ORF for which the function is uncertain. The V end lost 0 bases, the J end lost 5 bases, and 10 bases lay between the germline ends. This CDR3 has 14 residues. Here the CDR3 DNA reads TGCGCCAGCAGTCAATCTATCATTGTGGAGACCCAGTACTTC. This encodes CASSQSIIVETQYF.

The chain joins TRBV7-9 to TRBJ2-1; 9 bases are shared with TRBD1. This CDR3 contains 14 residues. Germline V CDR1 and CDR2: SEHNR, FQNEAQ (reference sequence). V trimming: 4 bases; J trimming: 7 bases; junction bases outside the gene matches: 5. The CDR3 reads CASSSTGGSNEQFF. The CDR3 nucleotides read TGTGCCAGCAGCTCAACAGGGGGCTCGAATGAGCAGTTCTTC.